The 12 T cell receptor beta chains presented below share a single source sample, sequenced in a study of cytomegalovirus exposure and HLA in healthy donors. The PCR ran on 60 Vbeta and 13 Jbeta primers. Clones were sequenced by immunoSEQ multiplex PCR, and TCRdb holds only the in-frame ones, with some missing. The data show 65,000 to 90,000 clones, with around 86% seen just once and 1.5% to 2% held by the top ten. Sequencing input: PBMCs. The source is a woman aged 25 to 39 in good health and CMV-seronegative.

The genes are TRBV28 and TRBJ1-2; D possibly corresponds to TRBD1 (5 bases). Trimming took off 3 bases at V and 0 bases at J, with 8 bases between the two ends. The CDR3 runs 14 residues. CDR1 is MDHEN and CDR2 is SYDVKM in the germline V gene. The CDR3 DNA reads TGTGCCAGCAGTTTGGGGGGATCTAACTATGGCTACACCTTC. Its protein is CASSLGGSNYGYTF.

Note on this clone: The sample holds other DNA sequences that translate to the same CDR3. The CDR3 coding sequence is TGTGCCAGTAATCCCCGGGACAGCTTTAGAGGGGAGGTC. Its translation is CASNPRDSFRGEV. The J gene is TRBJ2-7, the V gene TRBV19, with TRBD1 identical over 7 bases. This CDR3 comprises 13 residues. Germline assignment: CDR1 LNHDA and CDR2 SQIVND (reference sequence).

This chain links TRBV7-3 with TRBJ2-2, with TRBD1 identical over 7 bases. CDR1 and CDR2 (germline): SGHTA, FQGTGA. V was pared by 1 base and J by 4 bases, with 6 bases of the junction left unmatched. The CDR3 totals 16 residues. In DNA form, the CDR3 reads TGTGCCAGCAGCTTAATTTCTACAGGGGTCACCGGGGAGCTGTTTTTT. Encoded protein: CASSLISTGVTGELFF.

The chain couples TRBV6-5 to TRBJ2-1, with 11 positions matching TRBD1. J was trimmed by 7 bases and V by 7 bases; bases with no gene match: 3. The germline CDR1 and CDR2 sequences are MNHEY and SVGAGI. The CDR3 loop spans 13 amino acids. CDR3 in DNA: TGTGCCAGCACCCGGGACAGGGGGAATGAGCAGTTCTTC. It is translated as CASTRDRGNEQFF.

V is TRBV7-3 and J is TRBJ2-1; D might be TRBD2 (6 bases). Germline V CDR1 and CDR2: SGHTA, FQGTGA. The CDR3 loop spans 16 amino acids. Trimming removed 2 bases at V and 1 base at J, with 12 bases between. The CDR3 here is CASSLGDAGSYNEQFF. In DNA, the CDR3 is TGTGCCAGCAGCTTAGGGGACGCGGGGTCCTACAATGAGCAGTTCTTC.

The genes are TRBV11-2 and TRBJ2-5; D uncertain. CDR1 and CDR2 (germline): SGHAT, FQNNGV. This CDR3 is built from 13 residues. V gave up 8 bases and J gave up 1 base, with 11 bases separating them. DNA of the CDR3: TGTGCCAGCGCATACCTAGTCCAAGAGACCCAGTACTTC. Its translation: CASAYLVQETQYF.

J is TRBJ2-1 and V is TRBV11-3; 7 bases are a match to TRBD2. J gave up 4 bases and V 1 base, and 7 bases lay outside the gene matches. Germline V gene lookup returns CDR1 SGHNT and CDR2 YENEEA. CDR3 length equals 16 residues. CDR3 amino acids: CASSLAASGPYNEQFF. The CDR3 coding sequence is TGTGCCAGCAGCTTAGCTGCTAGCGGACCTTACAATGAGCAGTTCTTC.

This chain links TRBV9 with TRBJ2-5, with D tentatively TRBD2 (6 bases). The CDR3 length is 14 residues. Looked up from germline, CDR1 is SGDLS and CDR2 is YYNGEE. The V end lost 3 bases, the J end lost 1 base, and 10 bases lay between the germline ends. In DNA, the CDR3 is TGTGCCAGCAGCGGTCGGGAGTCCCAAGAGACCCAGTACTTC. Translation gives CASSGRESQETQYF.

The V call is TRBV18, the J call TRBJ1-3; no firm D call. The germline V gene encodes CDR1 KGHSH and CDR2 LQKENI. The CDR3 runs 17 residues. V lost 2 bases and J lost 0, with 14 bases in between. CDR3 DNA: TGTGCCAGCTCACCAGTAACTGGTGCTCGCTCTGGAAACACCATATATTTT. This gives the protein CASSPVTGARSGNTIYF.

The J gene is TRBJ2-1, the V gene TRBV5-1; tentatively, D is TRBD1 (6 bases). The germline V gene has CDR1 SGHRS and CDR2 YFSETQ. There are 15 residues in the CDR3. Trimming pared 4 bases from V and 4 bases from J, leaving 15 bases between. CDR3 loop: CASSPGHKTYNEQFF. CDR3 nucleotide sequence: TGCGCCAGCAGCCCGGGACACAAAACGTACAATGAGCAGTTCTTC.

In its sample, this clone was seen a few times. The J gene is TRBJ2-7, the V gene TRBV5-6; TRBD2 is a possible D gene (6 bases). The V gene's germline CDR1 is SGHDT and CDR2 YYEEEE. The CDR3 length is 13 residues. The V gene lost 3 bases and the J gene lost 0 bases, with 7 bases spanning the gap. The CDR3 here is CASSWTNSYEQYF. The CDR3 DNA follows: TGTGCCAGCAGCTGGACTAACTCCTACGAGCAGTACTTC.

The rearrangement uses TRBV14 and TRBJ1-1, with D hard to call. V was pared by 1 base and J by 1 base, with 13 bases between. The CDR3 contains 16 residues. In germline, CDR1 is SGHDN, CDR2 FVKESK. The CDR3 reads CASSQVPGNRNTEAFF. CDR3 DNA sequence: TGTGCCAGCAGCCAAGTCCCGGGGAACCGGAACACTGAAGCTTTCTTT. Drawing the rest from reference TRBV14 and TRBJ1-1, the complete variable domain is EAGVTQFPSHSVIEKGQTVTLRCDPISGHDNLYWYRRVMGKEIKFLLHFVKESKQDESGMPNNRFLAERTGGTYSTLKVQPAELEDSGVYFCASSQVPGNRNTEAFFGQGTRLTVV.